This note documents a single TCR beta chain sequence. Method: immunoSEQ multiplex PCR; TCRdb's copy keeps in-frame clones and lacks some. Among 130,000 to 150,000 clones listed, over 75% were seen once. This specimen comes from a study of blood T cell repertoires in COVID-19. Trimming pared 2 bases from V and 6 bases from J, leaving 11 bases between. Germline CDR1 and CDR2: MNHEY and SMNVEV (reference sequence). This CDR3 has 13 residues. V usage is TRBV27 and J usage is TRBJ2-7; D perhaps matches TRBD1 (6 bases). The sequencing sample was made of PBMCs or T cells enriched from blood (not recorded which). This TCR was sampled from a woman younger than 45 with acute COVID-19. In DNA, the CDR3 is TGTGCCAGCAGTTTAATCCAAGGGGGCGAGCAGTACTTC. Translation: CASSLIQGGEQYF.